This is a list of T cell receptor beta chains from one sample in a study of CD8 T cells in ankylosing spondylitis. One entry per CDR3 protein, called by TCRdb with MiXCR from the 5' RACE reads. This table holds 250,000 to 400,000 distinct CDR3 sequences, 11% found once. Sequencing was done on a sample of blood, either unsorted or a sorted T cell fraction (not recorded which). The receptors stem from a female donor with ankylosing spondylitis or in good health (not recorded which). CDR3s include the opening cysteine and the closing phenylalanine or tryptophan. A D gene is named only where the DNA matches it firmly. A row's size may be missing; if present it is once, few, many or a size class.

V	J	D	size	CDR3	DNA
TRBV7-2	TRBJ2-1	TRBD2	few	CASMAGGPFNEQFF	TGTGCCAGCATGGCGGGAGGGCCGTTCAATGAGCAGTTCTTC
TRBV18	TRBJ2-3	TRBD1	NA	CASSPARGRTDTQYF	TGTGCCAGCTCACCGGCCAGGGGGCGAACAGATACGCAGTATTTT
TRBV5-1	TRBJ2-1	TRBD2	many	CASTPSSGPYNEQFF	TGCGCCAGCACCCCCTCTAGCGGGCCTTACAATGAGCAGTTCTTC
TRBV5-1	TRBJ2-1	TRBD2	many	CASSLLAGVSDEQFF	TGCGCCAGCAGCCTTTTAGCGGGGGTAAGCGATGAGCAGTTCTTC
TRBV7-8	TRBJ2-7	NA	NA	CASSPEAGISYEQYF	TGTGCCAGCAGCCCAGAAGCAGGAATTTCCTACGAGCAGTACTTC
TRBV5-1	TRBJ2-7	TRBD2	many	CASSSVGLVDEQYF	TGCGCCAGCAGCTCGGTGGGACTAGTTGACGAGCAGTACTTC
TRBV20-1	TRBJ2-2	TRBD2	many	CSASSRLAGELGELFF	TGCAGTGCTAGTTCTCGACTAGCGGGAGAACTCGGGGAGCTGTTTTTT
TRBV20-1	TRBJ1-5	NA	many	CSARDVGQSIQPQHF	TGCAGTGCTAGAGATGTGGGGCAGAGTATACAGCCCCAGCATTTT
TRBV4-1	TRBJ2-3	NA	NA	CASSQGPSLGSTDTQYF	TGCGCCAGCAGCCAAGGCCCCTCCTTGGGCAGCACAGATACGCAGTATTTT
TRBV5-1	TRBJ2-1	NA	few	CASRNTAYNEQFF	TGCGCCAGCAGAAACACAGCATACAATGAGCAGTTCTTC
TRBV10-3	TRBJ2-5	NA	few	CAISPNGETQYF	TGTGCCATCAGTCCCAACGGGGAGACCCAGTACTTC
TRBV5-1	TRBJ2-1	TRBD1	many	CASGTGGTYNEQFF	TGCGCCAGCGGGACAGGGGGCACCTACAATGAGCAGTTCTTC
TRBV6-1	TRBJ1-4	NA	NA	CASRDPLNEKLFF	TGTGCCAGCCGGGACCCCCTAAATGAAAAACTGTTTTTT
TRBV5-5	TRBJ2-7	NA	NA	CASSSGVLGEQYF	TGTGCCAGCAGCTCCGGCGTTCTCGGCGAGCAGTACTTC
TRBV7-9	TRBJ1-1	NA	many	CASSLRKGEAFF	TGTGCCAGCAGCCTTAGGAAGGGAGAAGCTTTCTTT
TRBV5-5	TRBJ1-6	NA	many	CASSFPGGNSPLHF	TGTGCCAGCAGCTTTCCGGGGGGCAATTCACCCCTCCACTTT
TRBV5-1	TRBJ1-1	TRBD1	many	CASSSGDSLRNTEAFF	TGCGCCAGCAGCTCGGGGGACAGCCTAAGGAACACTGAAGCTTTCTTT
TRBV20-1	TRBJ2-3	TRBD2	many	CSAFPTSGRGDTQYF	TGCAGTGCTTTCCCGACTAGCGGGAGGGGAGATACGCAGTATTTT
TRBV7-2	TRBJ1-5	TRBD1	many	CASSRRTGAGQPQHF	TGTGCCAGCAGCCGCAGGACAGGGGCCGGTCAGCCCCAGCATTTT
TRBV4-3	TRBJ2-1	TRBD1	NA	CASSRSADRGSNEQFF	TGCGCCAGCAGCCGGTCGGCGGACAGGGGTAGCAATGAGCAGTTCTTC
TRBV24-1	TRBJ2-1	NA	NA	CATSDETGAGNEQFF	TGTGCCACCAGTGATGAGACAGGAGCCGGCAATGAGCAGTTCTTC
TRBV18	TRBJ2-1	NA	NA	CASSPGAGEIQTNEQFF	TGTGCCAGCTCACCAGGGGCAGGGGAAATACAAACGAATGAGCAGTTCTTC
TRBV20-1	TRBJ2-1	TRBD2	many	CSATLAGDLGEQFF	TGCAGTGCTACTCTAGCGGGGGACTTAGGGGAGCAGTTCTTC
TRBV29-1	TRBJ2-3	NA	many	CSVEGQGRSTDTQYF	TGCAGCGTTGAAGGGCAGGGAAGATCCACAGATACGCAGTATTTT
TRBV20-1	TRBJ2-7	NA	NA	CSAKWGQAEQYF	TGCAGTGCGAAGTGGGGACAAGCCGAGCAGTACTTC
TRBV5-1	TRBJ1-3	NA	NA	CASSLMAGSGNTIYF	TGCGCCAGCAGCTTGATGGCAGGGTCTGGAAACACCATATATTTT